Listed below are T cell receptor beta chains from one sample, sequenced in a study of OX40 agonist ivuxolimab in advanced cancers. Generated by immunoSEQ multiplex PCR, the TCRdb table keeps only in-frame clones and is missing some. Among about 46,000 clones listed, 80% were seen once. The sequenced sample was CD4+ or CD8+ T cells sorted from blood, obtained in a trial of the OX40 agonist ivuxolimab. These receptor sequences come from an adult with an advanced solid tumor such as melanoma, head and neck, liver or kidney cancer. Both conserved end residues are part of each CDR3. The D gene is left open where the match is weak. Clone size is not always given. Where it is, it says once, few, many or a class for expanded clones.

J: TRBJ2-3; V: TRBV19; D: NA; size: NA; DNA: TGTGCCAGTACCCCCCGAGGCCCCGGGTCTCCAGATACGCAGTATTTT; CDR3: CASTPRGPGSPDTQYF
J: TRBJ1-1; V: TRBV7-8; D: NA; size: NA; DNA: TGTGCCAGCAGCTTAGGCTGGGAGGGGATTATGACTGAAGCTTTCTTT; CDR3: CASSLGWEGIMTEAFF
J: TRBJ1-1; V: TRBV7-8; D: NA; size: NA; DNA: TGTGCCAGCAGCGTGGGACACCCGAACACTGAAGCTTTCTTT; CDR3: CASSVGHPNTEAFF
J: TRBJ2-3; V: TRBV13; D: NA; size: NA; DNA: TGTGCCAGCAGCTCCCTCACGGTCACAGATACGCAGTATTTT; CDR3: CASSSLTVTDTQYF
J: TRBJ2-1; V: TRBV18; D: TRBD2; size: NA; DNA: TGTGCCAGCTCTGGGACTAGCGGTTACAATGAGCAGTTCTTC; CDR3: CASSGTSGYNEQFF
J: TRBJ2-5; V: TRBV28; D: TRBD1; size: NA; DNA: TGTGCCAGCAGCCAGTTGCACTTAGAGACAGGGGGAGAGACCCAGTACTTC; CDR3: CASSQLHLETGGETQYF
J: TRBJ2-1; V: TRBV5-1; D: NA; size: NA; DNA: TGCGCCAGCAGCTTGGCCGGGTCGGGTGAGCAGTTCTTC; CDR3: CASSLAGSGEQFF
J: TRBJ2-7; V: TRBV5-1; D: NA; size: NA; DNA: TGCGCCAGCAGAGACCAACGCGAGCAGTACTTC; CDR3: CASRDQREQYF
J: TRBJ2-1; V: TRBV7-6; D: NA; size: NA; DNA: TGTGCCAGCAGCTTAGGACAAGGGGAATCGACCTACAATGAGCAGTTCTTC; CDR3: CASSLGQGESTYNEQFF
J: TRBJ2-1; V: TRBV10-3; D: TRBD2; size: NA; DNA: TGTGCCATCATGAGCGTAGCGGGGGGAAGCAATGAGCAGTTCTTC; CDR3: CAIMSVAGGSNEQFF
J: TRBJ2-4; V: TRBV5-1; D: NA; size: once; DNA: TGCGCCAGCAGCTTGGCTGGACCCTCAGCTCAGTTAGCCAAAAACATTCAGTACTTC; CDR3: CASSLAGPSAQLAKNIQYF
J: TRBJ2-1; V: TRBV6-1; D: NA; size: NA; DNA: TGTGCCAGCAGCCCGAGGCCCCTTTATGAGCAGTTCTTC; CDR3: CASSPRPLYEQFF
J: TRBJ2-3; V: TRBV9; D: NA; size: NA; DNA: TGTGCCAGCAGCGTACTCGGGGGGCGAGGGAACACAGATACGCAGTATTTT; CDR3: CASSVLGGRGNTDTQYF
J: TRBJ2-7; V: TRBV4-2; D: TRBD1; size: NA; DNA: TGTGCCAGCAGCTTGGCCGGGACAGGGACCGTCTACGAGCAGTACTTC; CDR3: CASSLAGTGTVYEQYF
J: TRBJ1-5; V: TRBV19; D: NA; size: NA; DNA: TGTGCCAGTAGTGAAAGCAATCAGCCCCAGCATTTT; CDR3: CASSESNQPQHF
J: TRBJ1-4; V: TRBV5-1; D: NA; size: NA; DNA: TGCGCCAGCAGCTTGGAAGGTAGAGATGAAAAACTGTTTTTT; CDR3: CASSLEGRDEKLFF
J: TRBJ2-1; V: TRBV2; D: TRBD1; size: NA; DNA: TGTGCCAGCAGCGAAAGGACAGGGGGCAATGAGCAGTTCTTC; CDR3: CASSERTGGNEQFF
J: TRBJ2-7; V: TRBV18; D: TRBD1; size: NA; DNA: TGTGCCAGCTCACGGGGACAGGGAATCTACGAGCAGTACTTC; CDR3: CASSRGQGIYEQYF
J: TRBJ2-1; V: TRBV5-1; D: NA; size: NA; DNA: TGCGCCAGCAGCTTGGACAGCCGTCCCGCCAATGAGCAGTTCTTC; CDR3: CASSLDSRPANEQFF
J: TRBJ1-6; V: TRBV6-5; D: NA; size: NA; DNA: TGTGCCAGCCGCGTGGGGTTAGTACATAATTCACCCCTCCACTTT; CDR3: CASRVGLVHNSPLHF
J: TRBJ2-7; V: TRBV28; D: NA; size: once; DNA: TGTGCCAGCAGTTTATCAGGGACGTCTTACCGCTACGAGCAGTACTTC; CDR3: CASSLSGTSYRYEQYF
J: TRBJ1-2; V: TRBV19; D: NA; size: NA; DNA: TGTGCCAGTAGAACATTGAGCTATGGCTACACCTTC; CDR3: CASRTLSYGYTF
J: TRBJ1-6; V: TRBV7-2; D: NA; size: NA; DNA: TGTGCCAGCAGCCCAAGTCTGGGTAATTCACCCCTCCACTTT; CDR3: CASSPSLGNSPLHF
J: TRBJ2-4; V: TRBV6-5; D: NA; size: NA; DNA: TGTGCCAGCAGTTACTCGGTGGCAGGGAAAAACATTCAGTACTTC; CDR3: CASSYSVAGKNIQYF
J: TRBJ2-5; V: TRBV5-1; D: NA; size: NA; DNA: TGCGCCAGCAGCTTGGTCGTGGGCCGAGAGACCCAGTACTTC; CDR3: CASSLVVGRETQYF
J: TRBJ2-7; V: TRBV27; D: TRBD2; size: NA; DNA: TGTGCCAGCAGGCCCCTGGCGGGGGGTGCCTACGAGCAGTACTTC; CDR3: CASRPLAGGAYEQYF
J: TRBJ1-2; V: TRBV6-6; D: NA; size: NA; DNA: TGTGCCAGCAGTTTCAGGCGCTACTATGGCTACACCTTC; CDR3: CASSFRRYYGYTF
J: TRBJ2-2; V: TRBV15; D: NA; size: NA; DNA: TGTGCCACCAGCAGAGTAAACACCGGGGAGCTGTTTTTT; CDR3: CATSRVNTGELFF
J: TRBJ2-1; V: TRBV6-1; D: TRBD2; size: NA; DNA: TGTGCCAGCAGTGTAGGAGGGAGGGCCATGAATGAGCAGTTCTTC; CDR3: CASSVGGRAMNEQFF
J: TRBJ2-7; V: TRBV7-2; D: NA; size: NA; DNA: TGTGCCAGCGGGGGCACCTCCTACGAGCAGTACTTC; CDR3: CASGGTSYEQYF
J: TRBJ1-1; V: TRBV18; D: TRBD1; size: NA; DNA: TGTGCCAGCTCACCTCCCGGGACAGGGAATCCCACTGAAGCTTTCTTT; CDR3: CASSPPGTGNPTEAFF
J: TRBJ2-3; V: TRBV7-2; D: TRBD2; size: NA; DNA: TGTGCCAGCAGCCCCCGGGACAGTACTAGCGGGACCCCCCCAGATACGCAGTATTTT; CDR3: CASSPRDSTSGTPPDTQYF
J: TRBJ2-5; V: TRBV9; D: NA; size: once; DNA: TGTGCCAGCAGCGTAGGCCCCGGGCAGTTCCAAGAGACCCAGTACTTC; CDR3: CASSVGPGQFQETQYF
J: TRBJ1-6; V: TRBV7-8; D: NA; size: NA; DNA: TGTGCCAGCAGCAGCTCACTTAATTCACCCCTCCACTTT; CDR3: CASSSSLNSPLHF
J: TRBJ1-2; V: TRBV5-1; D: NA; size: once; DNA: TGCGCCAGCAGCTTGGATGGGGCTCTCTATGGCTACACCTTC; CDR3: CASSLDGALYGYTF
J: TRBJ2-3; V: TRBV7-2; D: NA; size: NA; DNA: TGTGCCAGCAGCTTTCAGAAAGATACGCAGTATTTT; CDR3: CASSFQKDTQYF
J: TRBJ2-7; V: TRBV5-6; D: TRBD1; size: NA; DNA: TGTGCCAGCAGCTTCTCCCCCGGGACAGACGAGCAGTACTTC; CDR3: CASSFSPGTDEQYF
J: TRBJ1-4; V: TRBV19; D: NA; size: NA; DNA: TGTGCCAGTAGTATAGGAGCGGTCCGAAATGAAAAACTGTTTTTT; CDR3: CASSIGAVRNEKLFF
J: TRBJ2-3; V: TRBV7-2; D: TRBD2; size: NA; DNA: TGTGCCAGCAGCTTAGGAGCGGGGGGGCCGAGGGATACGCAGTATTTT; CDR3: CASSLGAGGPRDTQYF
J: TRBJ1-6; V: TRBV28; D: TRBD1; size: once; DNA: TGTGCCAGCGTTACCCAGGGGGGGAATTCACCCCTCCACTTT; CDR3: CASVTQGGNSPLHF
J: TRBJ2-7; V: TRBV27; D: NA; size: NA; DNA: TGTGCCAGCAGTTTATACACCGGGCCCTCCTACGAGCAGTACTTC; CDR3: CASSLYTGPSYEQYF
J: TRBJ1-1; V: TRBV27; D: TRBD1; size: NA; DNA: TGTGCCAGCAGTCCGTACGGCAGGGGGCTTGGGGTGAACACTGAAGCTTTCTTT; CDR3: CASSPYGRGLGVNTEAFF
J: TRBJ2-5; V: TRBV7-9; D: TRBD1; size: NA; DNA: TGTGCCAGCAGCTTAAAAGGGACAGGAGTGGAGACCCAGTACTTC; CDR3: CASSLKGTGVETQYF
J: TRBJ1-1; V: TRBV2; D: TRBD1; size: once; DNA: TGTGCCAGCAGTCCACGAACAGGGGGAATGAACACTGAAGCTTTCTTT; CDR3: CASSPRTGGMNTEAFF
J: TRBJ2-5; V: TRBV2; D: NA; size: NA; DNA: TGTGCCAGCAGTGGTATGTCCAGGGAGACCCAGTACTTC; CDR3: CASSGMSRETQYF
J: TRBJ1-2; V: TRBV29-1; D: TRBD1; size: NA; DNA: TGCAGCGCTGGTCATACCGGGACAGTACAATTC; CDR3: CSAGHTGTVQF
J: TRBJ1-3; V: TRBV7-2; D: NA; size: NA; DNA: TGTGCCAGCAGCTTAGCTAGGGGCCTTAGCTCTGGAAACACCATATATTTT; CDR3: CASSLARGLSSGNTIYF
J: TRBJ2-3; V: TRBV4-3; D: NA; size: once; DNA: TGCGCCAGCAGCCAAGATGTGGTCACTACAGATACGCAGTATTTT; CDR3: CASSQDVVTTDTQYF